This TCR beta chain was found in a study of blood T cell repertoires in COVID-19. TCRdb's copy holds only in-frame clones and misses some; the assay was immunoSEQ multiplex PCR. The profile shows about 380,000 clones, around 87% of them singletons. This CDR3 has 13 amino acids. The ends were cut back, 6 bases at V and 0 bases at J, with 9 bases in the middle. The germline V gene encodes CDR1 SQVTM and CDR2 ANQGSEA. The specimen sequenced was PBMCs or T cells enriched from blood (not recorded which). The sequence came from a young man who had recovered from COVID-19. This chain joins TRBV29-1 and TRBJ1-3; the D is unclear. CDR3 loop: CSVQLDSGNTIYF. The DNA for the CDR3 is TGCAGCGTCCAATTAGACTCTGGAAACACCATATATTTT.